This T cell receptor beta chain was identified during a study of T cell responses to AZD1222 COVID-19 vaccine. There are 12 residues in the CDR3. Germline-derived CDR1 and CDR2 are SGHNT and YENEEA. V was cut by 5 bases and J by 8 bases, with 12 bases left in between. Clones were sequenced by immunoSEQ multiplex PCR, and TCRdb holds only the in-frame ones, with some missing. The sample lists approximately 150,000 clones; approximately 91% were seen once. Note on this clone: Its specificity is not known.

Study findings and constraints: Only after the peak T cell response were repertoires sampled. Spike was spanned by vaccine-associated CD4 TCRs, which were dominant at 160-218 and 743-854. Clonal diversity was possibly underestimated; the donors were predominantly white British and more often female.

The source of this sequence is an adult who received the AZD1222 COVID-19 vaccine. The material sequenced was peripheral blood, taken 28 days after the second AZD1222 dose. The chain uses TRBV11-3 and TRBJ1-1; D is undetermined. The CDR3 protein is CASSRRGEEAFF. The CDR3, as DNA: TGTGCCAGCAGCCGTCGAGGAGAGGAAGCTTTCTTT.